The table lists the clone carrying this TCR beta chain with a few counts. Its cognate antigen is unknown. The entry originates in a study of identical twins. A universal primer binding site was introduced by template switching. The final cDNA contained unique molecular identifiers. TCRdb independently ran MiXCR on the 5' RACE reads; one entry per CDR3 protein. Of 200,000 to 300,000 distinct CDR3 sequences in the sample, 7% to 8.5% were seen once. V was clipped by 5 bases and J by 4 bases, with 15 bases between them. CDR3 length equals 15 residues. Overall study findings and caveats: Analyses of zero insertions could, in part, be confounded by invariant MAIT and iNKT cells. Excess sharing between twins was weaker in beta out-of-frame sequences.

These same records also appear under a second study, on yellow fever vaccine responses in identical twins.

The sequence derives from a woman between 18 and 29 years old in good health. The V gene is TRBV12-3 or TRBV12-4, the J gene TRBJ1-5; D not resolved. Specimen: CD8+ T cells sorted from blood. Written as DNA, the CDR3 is TGTGCCAGCAGTGACGGTGACCCGACTAATCAGCCCCAGCATTTT. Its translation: CASSDGDPTNQPQHF.